These 16 T cell receptor beta chains came from one sample sequenced in a study of blood T cell repertoires in COVID-19. The method was immunoSEQ multiplex PCR; TCRdb's version includes in-frame clones alone and lacks a portion of them. The table has a few hundred thousand clones, approximately 85% seen once. The sequenced material came from peripheral blood. The receptors were gathered from a human donor in a cohort sampled during active COVID-19.

This chain uses TRBV6-1 with TRBJ1-2; TRBD1 matches 7 bases. The CDR3 has 15 amino acids. Trimming at V came to 3 bases and at J to 8 bases, leaving 12 bases not matched to a gene. Germline CDR1 and CDR2: MNHNS and SASEGT. The DNA of the CDR3 is TGTGCCAGCAGTGAGATTACCCACAGGGGACGGGGCTACACCTTC. It yields the protein CASSEITHRGRGYTF.

This chain connects TRBV7-3 to TRBJ2-1, with TRBD1 matching over 7 bases. The CDR3 is 14 amino acids. After removal of 4 bases from V and 3 bases from J, the junction contained 3 bases not matched to a gene. The germline CDR1 and CDR2 sequences are SGHTA and FQGTGA. The CDR3 loop is CASSSTGVYNEQFF. CDR3 in DNA: TGTGCCAGCAGCTCCACAGGGGTCTACAATGAGCAGTTCTTC.

The rearrangement uses TRBV6-6 and TRBJ2-3; 10 bases match TRBD1. The CDR3 length is 21 residues. Germline lookup yields CDR1 MNHNY and CDR2 SVGAGI (reference sequence). Trimming at V came to 6 bases and at J to 3 bases, leaving 24 bases not matched to a gene. This chain's CDR3 is CASSKRPGQGYGPGMTDTQYF. The CDR3 coding sequence is TGTGCCAGCAGCAAAAGACCGGGACAGGGGTATGGGCCTGGTATGACAGATACGCAGTATTTT.

The CDR3 nucleotides read TGTGCCAGCAGCTTAGTGGGCAGGTTAGAGACCGGGGAGCTGTTTTTT. As protein: CASSLVGRLETGELFF. The gene calls are TRBV7-2 and TRBJ2-2; D is unclear. Between the trimmed V and J ends, which lost 1 base and 5 bases, there was a span of 14 bases. CDR3 size: 16 residues. The germline V gene has CDR1 SGHTA and CDR2 FQGNSA.

V usage is TRBV24-1 and J usage is TRBJ1-2; 7 bases match TRBD1. The germline V gene has CDR1 KGHDR and CDR2 SFDVKD. There are 14 residues in the CDR3. V shed 2 bases and J 2 bases; nucleotides not matched to a gene: 1. The CDR3 here is CATSDWGQNYGYTF. The CDR3 DNA is TGTGCCACCAGTGATTGGGGACAGAACTATGGCTACACCTTC.

The CDR3 sequence: CASSPPGAAMGSQPQHF. CDR3 DNA: TGTGCCAGCTCACCACCGGGAGCTGCAATGGGGAGCCAGCCCCAGCATTTT. The chain recombines TRBV18 with TRBJ1-5; D gene uncertain. CDR3 size: 17 residues. Germline lookup yields CDR1 KGHSH and CDR2 LQKENI. V shed 0 bases and J shed 7 bases, with 19 bases lying between them.

The chain links TRBV2 to TRBJ2-2; D gene ambiguous. This CDR3 has 11 residues. CDR1 and CDR2 from the germline V gene are SNHLY and FYNNEI. The V end was cut by 5 bases, the J end by 5 bases, with 3 bases between. CDR3 region: CASSPTGELFF. The DNA for the CDR3 is TGTGCCAGCAGTCCGACCGGGGAGCTGTTTTTT.

This chain's CDR3 is CASQAQSYEQYF. The CDR3 DNA sequence: TGTGCCAGCCAAGCACAGAGTTACGAGCAGTACTTC. The gene calls are TRBV2 and TRBJ2-7; D not resolved. CDR3 length: 12 amino acids. Trimming took off 8 bases at V and 4 bases at J, with 12 bases between the two ends. CDR1 is SNHLY and CDR2 is FYNNEI in the germline V gene.

The chain carries TRBV7-3 and TRBJ2-1, with 14 bases aligning to TRBD2. The CDR3 contains 18 residues. Germline V lookup: CDR1 SGHTA, CDR2 FQGTGA. V was clipped by 4 bases and J by 3 bases; unmatched bases: 8. The DNA for the CDR3 is TGTGCCAGCAGCTCCGGGACTAGCGGGGGTCCTCTCTACAATGAGCAGTTCTTC. Amino acids: CASSSGTSGGPLYNEQFF. Looking up the rest from reference TRBV7-3 and TRBJ2-1 gives the full variable domain: GAGVSQTPSNKVTEKGKYVELRCDPISGHTALYWYRQSLGQGPEFLIYFQGTGAADDSGLPNDRFFAVRPEGSVSTLKIQRTERGDSAVYLCASSSGTSGGPLYNEQFFGPGTRLTVL.

CDR3 DNA: TGTGCCACCAGCAGAGACAGTAACTACGAGCAGTACTTC. Protein: CATSRDSNYEQYF. This rearrangement joins TRBV15 to TRBJ2-7; unclear D gene. Trimming took 0 bases from V and 3 from J, leaving 6 bases between them. Germline V gene lookup returns CDR1 LNHNV and CDR2 YYDKDF (reference sequence). This CDR3 is built from 13 residues.

The chain employs TRBV27 and TRBJ2-7; maybe TRBD1 (6 bases). The CDR3 sequence is 15 residues long. The V and J ends lost 4 bases and 4 bases respectively, with 17 bases between them. Germline V CDR1 and CDR2: MNHEY, SMNVEV (reference sequence). The CDR3 loop is CASSSRGQNLYEQYF. The CDR3 nucleotides are TGTGCCAGCAGTTCCAGGGGACAAAACCTATACGAGCAGTACTTC.

In this sample, this clone turned up a few times. The V gene is TRBV9, the J gene TRBJ1-6; 9 bases fit TRBD1. Germline V CDR1 and CDR2: SGDLS, YYNGEE. CDR3 length equals 14 residues. The V segment lost 3 bases and the J segment 10 bases; nucleotides outside the gene matches: 5. CDR3 protein: CASSARTGASPLHF. CDR3 bases: TGTGCCAGCAGCGCGAGGACAGGGGCATCACCCCTCCACTTT.

The V and J genes are TRBV19 and TRBJ1-2; D remains ambiguous. The V gene's germline CDR1 is LNHDA and CDR2 SQIVND (reference sequence). The CDR3 totals 15 residues. Trimming pared 5 bases from V and 8 bases from J, leaving 21 bases between. CDR3 protein: CASSDLDFRPDGYTF. The DNA for the CDR3 is TGTGCCAGTAGTGACTTGGACTTTCGGCCTGACGGCTACACCTTC.

The genes are TRBV3-1 (or the pseudogene TRBV3-2) and TRBJ2-3, with D uncertain. Germline V CDR1 and CDR2: LGHDT, YNNKEL (reference sequence). This CDR3 has 13 amino acids. V lost 1 base, J lost 5 bases, and 7 bases lay in between. This CDR3 is CASSQVLRDTQYF. DNA of the CDR3: TGTGCCAGCAGCCAAGTACTAAGAGATACGCAGTATTTT.

Note on this clone: Other DNA sequences in the sample encode the same CDR3. V gene TRBV14 combines with J gene TRBJ2-7; no clear D. This CDR3 has 12 amino acids. The V end was cut by 5 bases, the J end by 3 bases, with 8 bases between. Germline V gives CDR1 SGHDN, CDR2 FVKESK. CDR3 amino acids: CASSSLIYEQYF. In nucleotides, the CDR3 is TGTGCCAGCAGCTCCTTAATCTACGAGCAGTACTTC. The variable domain in full, with the rest retrieved from reference TRBV14 and TRBJ2-7, is EAGVTQFPSHSVIEKGQTVTLRCDPISGHDNLYWYRRVMGKEIKFLLHFVKESKQDESGMPNNRFLAERTGGTYSTLKVQPAELEDSGVYFCASSSLIYEQYFGPGTRLTVT.

The V call is TRBV5-1, the J call TRBJ2-5, with TRBD1 as a possible D gene (5 bases). The length of the CDR3 is 12 residues. Per the germline V gene, CDR1 is SGHRS and CDR2 is YFSETQ. The V end lost 8 bases, the J end lost 0 bases, and 8 bases lay between the germline ends. The CDR3 reads CASRTNQETQYF. The DNA for the CDR3 is TGCGCCAGTCGGACAAACCAAGAGACCCAGTACTTC.